The entry below describes one T cell receptor (beta chain). The CDR3 runs 14 residues. From germline, CDR1 is LGHDT and CDR2 YNNKEL (reference sequence). The germline V and J ends were trimmed by 1 base and 2 bases, with 8 bases remaining between them. Original analysis: Reference gene primer amplification gave nucleated cell count estimates. Libraries were prepared by immunoSEQ multiplex PCR; TCRdb keeps only in-frame clonotypes and omits some of them. That table gives V, J and clone size, and the DNA gave D and trimming. The data show roughly 87,000 clones, more than 75% seen once. The data are from a study of blood T cell repertoires in COVID-19. As for the study in general: Nucleic acid was either cDNA or gDNA, and it came from T cells, B-cell-depleted T cells, or PBMCs.

Source material: peripheral blood. The receptor comes from a man in his forties with acute or convalescent COVID-19. This chain connects TRBV3-1 (or the pseudogene TRBV3-2) to TRBJ1-1; D possibly corresponds to TRBD1 (6 bases). CDR3 amino acids: CASSQVDRNTEAFF. The CDR3, as DNA: TGTGCCAGCAGCCAAGTGGACAGAAACACTGAAGCTTTCTTT.